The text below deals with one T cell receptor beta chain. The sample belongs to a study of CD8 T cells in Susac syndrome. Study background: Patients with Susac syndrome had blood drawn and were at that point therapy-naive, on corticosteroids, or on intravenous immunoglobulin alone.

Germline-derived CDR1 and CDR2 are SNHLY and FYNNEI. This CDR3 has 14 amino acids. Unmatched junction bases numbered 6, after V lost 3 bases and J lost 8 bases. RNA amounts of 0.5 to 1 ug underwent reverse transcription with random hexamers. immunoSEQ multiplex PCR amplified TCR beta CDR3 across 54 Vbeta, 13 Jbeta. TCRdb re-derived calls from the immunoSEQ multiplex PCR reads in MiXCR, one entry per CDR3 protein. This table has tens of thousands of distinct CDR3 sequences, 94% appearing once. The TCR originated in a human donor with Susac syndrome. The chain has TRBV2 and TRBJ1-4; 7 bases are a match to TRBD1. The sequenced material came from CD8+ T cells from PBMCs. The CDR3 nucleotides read TGTGCCAGCAGTGACGACAGGGCCTTGGAAAAACTGTTTTTT. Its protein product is CASSDDRALEKLFF.